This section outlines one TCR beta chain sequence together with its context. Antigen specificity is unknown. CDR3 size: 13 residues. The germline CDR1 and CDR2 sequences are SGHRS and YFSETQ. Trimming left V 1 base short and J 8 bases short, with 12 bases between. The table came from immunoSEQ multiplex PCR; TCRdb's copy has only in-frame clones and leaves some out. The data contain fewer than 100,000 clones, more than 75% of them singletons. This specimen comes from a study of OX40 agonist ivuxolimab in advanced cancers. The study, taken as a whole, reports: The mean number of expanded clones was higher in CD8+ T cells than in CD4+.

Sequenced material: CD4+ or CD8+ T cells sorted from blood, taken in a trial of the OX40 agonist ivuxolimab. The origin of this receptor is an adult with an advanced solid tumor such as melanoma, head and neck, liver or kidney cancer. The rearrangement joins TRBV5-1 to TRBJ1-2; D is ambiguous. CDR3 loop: CASSLSAGIGYTF. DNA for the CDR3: TGCGCCAGCAGCTTGTCGGCCGGGATCGGCTACACCTTC.